These T cell receptor beta chains were read from a single sample in a study of blood T cell repertoires in COVID-19. The repertoire was sequenced with immunoSEQ multiplex PCR; TCRdb's copy has only in-frame clones and lacks some. This table holds fewer than 250,000 clones, about 90% found once. The sample was peripheral blood. Source of these receptors: a young man with acute or convalescent COVID-19. The conserved cysteine and the conserved F or W are not part of the CDR3 here.

V gene,J gene,CDR3 protein
TRBV19,TRBJ2-1,ASCAEVSYNEQF
TRBV11-3,TRBJ2-7,ASSLGQGNEQY
TRBV19,TRBJ2-1,ASSGAGVGNEQF
TRBV5-1,TRBJ1-3,ASSPNGLISGNTIY
TRBV6-6,TRBJ1-1,ASREVFEAF
TRBV3-1/TRBV3-2,TRBJ1-2,ASSQDTAPYGYT
TRBV28,TRBJ2-7,ASSSTGTGAYEQY
TRBV4-1,TRBJ2-3,ASSRNLAGGSTDTQY
TRBV7-2,TRBJ2-2,ASSSGQGGTGELF
TRBV5-8,TRBJ1-6,ARSNDRGNSPLH
TRBV14,TRBJ2-7,ASSQDSGTNFYEQY
TRBV7-9,TRBJ2-1,ASSLAPGRTGNEQF
TRBV11-2,TRBJ2-1,ASRTGTSGDKEEQF
TRBV3-1/TRBV3-2,TRBJ2-3,ASRIAGGPTDTQY
TRBV6-5,TRBJ1-2,ASSPGLAYDYGYT
TRBV6-5,TRBJ1-1,ASSSRIREGNTEAF
TRBV29-1,TRBJ1-1,SVHTGSAEAF
TRBV5-6,TRBJ2-1,ASSFDRGADEQF
TRBV28,TRBJ2-7,ASAFYTRGWSSYEQY
TRBV5-3,TRBJ2-7,ARRPGLAGASYEQY
TRBV19,TRBJ1-1,ATRLSLWSGNTEAF
TRBV29-1,TRBJ2-3,SARQISTDTQY
TRBV6-6,TRBJ2-2,ASRDRGNGGELF